The 32 T cell receptor beta chains below were found in one sample sequenced in a study of T-cell memory formation after mild COVID-19. A single record per CDR3 protein comes from TCRdb applying MiXCR to the 5' RACE reads. Of 90,000 to 130,000 distinct CDR3 sequences listed, 15% to 20% were seen once; the top ten hold less than 6.5%. The specimen was PBMCs or a T cell subset sorted from them (not recorded which). The receptors come from a man aged 18 to 29 who had mild COVID-19 (a few samples of this study predate the infection). Cell type and time point are not known.

This clonotype was counted only a few times. The chain uses TRBV2 and TRBJ2-7; TRBD1 aligns across 7 bases. V trimming: 5 bases; J trimming: 9 bases; junction bases outside the gene matches: 22. This CDR3 has 17 amino acids. CDR1 and CDR2 from the germline V gene are SNHLY and FYNNEI. Written as DNA, the CDR3 is TGTGCCAGCAGTAACCACCGACAGGGCCGCCGTTACTTTTGGCAGTACTTC. Translated: CASSNHRQGRRYFWQYF. Using reference TRBV2 and TRBJ2-7 for the parts outside the CDR3, the full variable domain is EPEVTQTPSHQVTQMGQEVILRCVPISNHLYFYWYRQILGQKVEFLVSFYNNEISEKSEIFDDQFSVERPDGSNFTLKIRSTKLEDSAMYFCASSNHRQGRRYFWQYFGPGTRLTVT.

The gene calls are TRBV11-1 and TRBJ1-1, with a tentative D call TRBD1 (5 bases). Trimming removed 6 bases from V and 4 bases from J, with 12 bases in between. CDR1 is SGHAT, CDR2 FQDESV, per germline (reference sequence). CDR3 length: 13 residues. CDR3 DNA: TGTGCCAGCAGATCAGGGTTGTTCACTGAAGCTTTCTTT. This sequence encodes CASRSGLFTEAFF.

The chain employs TRBV4-1 and TRBJ1-5; D call uncertain. Germline V gene lookup returns CDR1 MGHRA and CDR2 YSYEKL. The length of the CDR3 is 16 residues. V was clipped by 1 base and J by 3 bases, with 13 bases between them. Here the CDR3 DNA reads TGCGCCAGCAGCCAAGGTTGGGCTTCACCCAATCAGCCCCAGCATTTT. Amino acids: CASSQGWASPNQPQHF.

The chain uses TRBV3-1 and TRBJ2-1; 9 positions agree with TRBD2. The V gene end was trimmed by 4 bases and the J gene end by 2 bases; junction bases not matched to a gene: 6. CDR1 LGHDT and CDR2 YNNKEL come from the germline V gene (reference sequence). The CDR3 runs 16 residues. The CDR3 reads CASSRYSGGAYNEQFF. For the CDR3, the DNA is TGTGCCAGCAGCCGATATAGCGGGGGCGCCTACAATGAGCAGTTCTTC.

This clonotype was seen a few times. The CDR3 region is CASSAIQGRGRGNIQYF. CDR3 sequence (DNA): TGCGCCAGCAGCGCCATCCAAGGGAGGGGCCGGGGGAACATTCAGTACTTC. V usage is TRBV5-1 and J usage is TRBJ2-4, with 7 nucleotides matching TRBD2. Germline CDR1 and CDR2: SGHRS and YFSETQ. The junction had 17 bases not matched to a gene; V was cut back by 4 bases and J by 7 bases. The CDR3 contains 17 residues.

The V and J genes are TRBV7-9 and TRBJ2-3, with D perhaps assigned TRBD1 or TRBD2 (5 bases each). V was cut by 3 bases and J by 2 bases, with 21 bases left in between. Germline loops: CDR1 SEHNR, CDR2 FQNEAQ (reference sequence). The CDR3 extends over 18 amino acids. CDR3 in amino acids: CASSFPLGTGGTTDTQYF. The CDR3 bases are TGTGCCAGCAGCTTTCCCCTTGGGACCGGAGGCACCACAGATACGCAGTATTTT.

This clonotype was observed a few times. CDR3 bases: TGCAGTGCTAGCCACCCCGGACAGGGAGACTACACCTTC. It yields the protein CSASHPGQGDYTF. The chain links TRBV20-1 to TRBJ1-2; 8 positions match TRBD1. Trimming took 3 bases from V and 10 from J; bases not matched to a gene: 10. Germline V lookup: CDR1 DFQATT, CDR2 SNEGSKA (reference sequence). This CDR3 has 13 residues.

The rearrangement uses TRBV20-1 and TRBJ2-2; 7 bases line up with TRBD2. V lost 3 bases and J lost 5; bases outside the gene matches: 12. CDR1 and CDR2 from the germline V gene are DFQATT and SNEGSKA (reference sequence). The length of the CDR3 is 16 residues. The DNA for the CDR3 is TGCAGTGCTAGGTCCTCGGGGAGGGTCGGTACCGGGGAGCTGTTTTTT. This codes for CSARSSGRVGTGELFF.

This clonotype was seen more than once but under ten times. The gene calls are TRBV3-1 and TRBJ2-4; TRBD1 matches 10 bases. CDR1 is LGHDT and CDR2 is YNNKEL in the germline V gene (reference sequence). J was trimmed by 5 bases and V by 4 bases; bases with no gene match: 5. The CDR3 is 15 residues long. The CDR3 region has the DNA TGTGCCAGCAGCCTCCAGGACAGGGGGGAAAACATTCAGTACTTC. Amino acids: CASSLQDRGENIQYF. The full variable domain, its missing parts supplied by reference TRBV3-1 and TRBJ2-4, is DTAVSQTPKYLVTQMGNDKSIKCEQNLGHDTMYWYKQDSKKFLKIMFSYNNKELIINETVPNRFSPKSPDKAHLNLHINSLELGDSAVYFCASSLQDRGENIQYFGAGTRLSVL.

This clonotype was detected only a few times. This chain connects TRBV5-1 to TRBJ2-7; either TRBD1 or TRBD2 may supply D (5 bases each). The CDR3 contains 13 residues. CDR1 is SGHRS, CDR2 YFSETQ, per germline. Trimming took 0 bases from V and 7 from J, leaving 11 bases between them. DNA of the CDR3: TGCGCCAGCAGCTTGGAGTTGGGACGGGAGCAGTACTTC. It is translated as CASSLELGREQYF.

This clonotype was picked up many times. The chain is built from TRBV5-1 and TRBJ1-1; 8 nucleotides align to TRBD1. The trim removed 0 bases at V and 1 base at J, leaving 8 bases unmatched. Germline V gene lookup returns CDR1 SGHRS and CDR2 YFSETQ. The CDR3 has 17 amino acids. CDR3 residues: CASSLERWTGKNTEAFF. CDR3 nucleotide sequence: TGCGCCAGCAGCTTGGAACGCTGGACAGGGAAGAACACTGAAGCTTTCTTT.

The table lists this clonotype with a few counts. The chain joins TRBV7-3 to TRBJ2-2; TRBD1 aligns across 8 bases. Germline CDR1 and CDR2: SGHTA and FQGTGA. This CDR3 comprises 15 residues. Trimming took 4 bases from V and 7 from J; bases not matched to a gene: 8. The CDR3 reads CASSSARGRDGELFF. As DNA, the CDR3 is TGTGCCAGCAGCTCCGCCAGGGGGCGGGACGGGGAGCTGTTTTTT.

The CDR3 sequence: CASSFGAGGQRQPQHF. Written as DNA, the CDR3 is TGTGCCAGCAGTTTTGGGGCAGGGGGACAAAGACAGCCCCAGCATTTT. The chain has TRBV12-3 or TRBV12-4 and TRBJ1-5, with 7 bases fitting TRBD1. The CDR3 spans 16 residues. The ends lost 3 bases at V and 7 bases at J; junction bases unmatched: 12.

The V call is TRBV7-2, the J call TRBJ2-5; no clear D. Trimming cost V 7 bases and J 3 bases, with 12 bases left between them. The CDR3 consists of 13 residues. Germline V gene data show CDR1 as SGHTA and CDR2 as FQGNSA. The CDR3 is CASTVQLEETQYF. CDR3 sequence (DNA): TGTGCCAGCACAGTACAATTGGAAGAGACCCAGTACTTC.

The chain uses TRBV6-5 and TRBJ1-3; maybe TRBD1 (5 bases). The CDR3 totals 16 residues. The V gene lost 6 bases and the J gene lost 0 bases, with 15 bases spanning the gap. Germline V gene lookup returns CDR1 MNHEY and CDR2 SVGAGI. Written as DNA, the CDR3 is TGTGCCAGCAGCCCGGGCTACAGGTCCTCTGGAAACACCATATATTTT. Translated: CASSPGYRSSGNTIYF.

This clonotype was counted a few times. DNA of the CDR3: TGTGCCAGCGGGGGGCGGAGCACAGATACGCAGTATTTT. Its protein is CASGGRSTDTQYF. V usage is TRBV7-8 and J usage is TRBJ2-3; D may be TRBD1 or TRBD2 (6 bases each). Germline CDR1 is SGHVS and CDR2 is FQNEAQ. This CDR3 comprises 13 residues. Between the trimmed V and J ends, which lost 8 bases and 0 bases, there was a span of 9 bases.

Only a few counts were recorded for this clonotype. The CDR3, as DNA: TGCGCCAGCAGCCCAGGGGGCGCGGAAGACTACGAGCAGTACGTC. This encodes CASSPGGAEDYEQYV. The rearrangement links TRBV4-1 to TRBJ2-7; TRBD1 matches at 8 bases. Germline CDR1 and CDR2: MGHRA and YSYEKL. CDR3 length: 15 amino acids. The junction had 8 bases not matched to a gene; V was cut back by 4 bases and J by 3 bases.

The rearrangement uses TRBV28 and TRBJ2-3; TRBD2 matches 8 bases. CDR1 is MDHEN, CDR2 SYDVKM, per germline. V lost 5 bases and J lost 4; bases outside the gene matches: 14. The CDR3 loop spans 17 amino acids. The CDR3 sequence: CASSPFNGGAGADTQYF. DNA of the CDR3: TGTGCCAGCAGTCCCTTTAACGGGGGGGCCGGGGCAGATACGCAGTATTTT.

This clonotype was seen ten or more times. The chain employs TRBV10-3 and TRBJ2-3; TRBD2 matches 8 bases. The germline V gene encodes CDR1 ENHRY and CDR2 SYGVKD. Trimming at V came to 6 bases and at J to 6 bases, leaving 11 bases not matched to a gene. The CDR3 spans 15 residues. The CDR3 nucleotides are TGTGCCATCAGGGACGGTGGAGCGGGAGCGGATACGCAGTATTTT. This codes for CAIRDGGAGADTQYF.

This clonotype was picked up a small number of times. The CDR3 DNA sequence: TGTGCCAGCAGCTTAGCGAGTCGCGCCGGGGAGCTGTTTTTT. This translates into CASSLASRAGELFF. The chain uses TRBV7-2 and TRBJ2-2; D is undetermined. The germline V gene has CDR1 SGHTA and CDR2 FQGNSA. V was pared by 0 bases and J by 6 bases, with 8 bases between. The CDR3 totals 14 residues.

Comment on this clonotype: The conserved closing phenylalanine or tryptophan is absent in this CDR3, likely reflecting a read error. Because the CDR3's place on the DNA is in doubt, the DNA is left out and the CDR3 is given as listed by TCRdb. This sequence joins TRBV4-2 and TRBJ1-6; no check of the table's D call, TRBD1, against the DNA was made. The CDR3 is 9 residues long, counting both termini. CDR1 is LGHNA and CDR2 is YNFKEQ in the germline V gene. The CDR3 here is CASSQAQGV.

The CDR3: CASSPGGSSGNTIYF. CDR3 coding DNA: TGTGCCAGCTCACCCGGGGGCTCCTCTGGAAACACCATATATTTT. The rearrangement links TRBV18 to TRBJ1-3; D might be TRBD1 (6 bases). V was trimmed by 3 bases and J by 0 bases, leaving 9 bases between them. The CDR3 sequence is 15 residues long. Germline CDR1 and CDR2: KGHSH and LQKENI. The complete variable domain, with remaining parts taken from reference TRBV18 and TRBJ1-3, reads NAGVMQNPRHLVRRRGQEARLRCSPMKGHSHVYWYRQLPEEGLKFMVYLQKENIIDESGMPKERFSAEFPKEGPSILRIQQVVRGDSAAYFCASSPGGSSGNTIYFGEGSWLTVV.

This clonotype has a handful of counts. The chain couples TRBV7-2 to TRBJ2-1; the D gene is possibly TRBD2 (6 bases). Trimming left V 4 bases short and J 6 bases short, with 13 bases between. The CDR3 is made up of 14 amino acids. The germline gives CDR1 SGHTA, CDR2 FQGNSA. CDR3 coding DNA: TGTGCCAGCAGCTCCCGGGAGCCGAGCAATGAGCAGTTCTTC. It codes for CASSSREPSNEQFF.

The genes are TRBV6-5 and TRBJ2-7; 9 bases map to TRBD1. The CDR3 covers 13 residues. Germline loops: CDR1 MNHEY, CDR2 SVGAGI. Losses at the gene ends were 7 bases for V and 1 base for J; bases not matched to a gene: 2. CDR3 amino acids: CASTGTGSYEQYF. CDR3 coding DNA: TGTGCCAGCACCGGGACAGGGTCCTACGAGCAGTACTTC.

The rearrangement joins TRBV6-2 or TRBV6-3 to TRBJ2-1; D gene ambiguous. With 0 bases removed from V and 9 bases from J, the gap between germline ends came to 9 bases. There are 13 residues in the CDR3. Germline V gene data show CDR1 as MNHEY and CDR2 as SVGEGT. The CDR3 spells CASSYSTPPEQFF. CDR3 coding DNA: TGTGCCAGCAGTTACTCGACCCCCCCTGAGCAGTTCTTC.

This clonotype was seen a handful of times. The chain employs TRBV20-1 and TRBJ1-5; D call uncertain. Germline V gene data show CDR1 as DFQATT and CDR2 as SNEGSKA (reference sequence). This CDR3 has 15 amino acids. Trimming removed 0 bases at V and 0 bases at J, with 9 bases between. The CDR3 bases are TGCAGTGCTAGAGAAGACCTGTATAGCAATCAGCCCCAGCATTTT. Its translation is CSAREDLYSNQPQHF.

The chain links TRBV4-2 to TRBJ1-2; D gene ambiguous. CDR1 and CDR2 (germline): LGHNA, YNFKEQ. Trimming shortened V by 3 bases and J by 3 bases, and 5 bases separated the two germline ends. This CDR3 has 12 residues. CDR3 nucleotide sequence: TGTGCCAGCAGCCACCGTGACTATGGCTACACCTTC. Translated, it gives CASSHRDYGYTF.

V is TRBV12-3 or TRBV12-4 and J is TRBJ2-2; possibly TRBD1 for D (5 bases). CDR3 length equals 15 residues. V was shortened by 2 bases and J by 1 base, with 8 bases between the two germline ends. The CDR3 DNA reads as TGTGCCAGCAGTTTATGGGGCGGGAACACCGGGGAGCTGTTTTTT. Amino acid sequence: CASSLWGGNTGELFF.

This clonotype appeared a few times. The rearrangement uses TRBV10-3 and TRBJ2-2, with D unclear. Trimming cost V 4 bases and J 0 bases, with 12 bases left between them. This CDR3 has 16 residues. The germline CDR1 and CDR2 sequences are ENHRY and SYGVKD. In DNA form, the CDR3 reads TGTGCCATCAGTGCCACCTCGAGAACGAACACCGGGGAGCTGTTTTTT. Translated, it gives CAISATSRTNTGELFF.

V and J are TRBV4-2 and TRBJ2-3, with 11 positions matching TRBD2. With V trimmed by 3 bases and J by 5 bases, 10 bases remained unmatched. The CDR3 loop spans 17 amino acids. The germline V gene encodes CDR1 LGHNA and CDR2 YNFKEQ. The CDR3 reads CASSQEILAGGRDTQYF. The CDR3 nucleotides read TGTGCCAGCAGCCAGGAAATTCTAGCGGGGGGACGAGATACGCAGTATTTT.

The chain carries TRBV5-1 and TRBJ2-3; 10 nucleotides line up with TRBD1. Germline V lookup: CDR1 SGHRS, CDR2 YFSETQ. V lost 3 bases and J lost 0; bases outside the gene matches: 1. The CDR3 extends over 15 amino acids. CDR3: CASSWGQGSTDTQYF. The CDR3 DNA follows: TGCGCCAGCAGCTGGGGACAGGGGAGCACAGATACGCAGTATTTT.

This chain uses TRBV7-3 with TRBJ2-3; perhaps TRBD1 as D (5 bases). CDR1 is SGHTA and CDR2 is FQGTGA in the germline V gene. The V gene lost 5 bases and the J gene lost 5 bases, with 17 bases spanning the gap. The CDR3 is made up of 15 amino acids. The CDR3 loop reads CASSRRVGDRDTQYF. The CDR3, as DNA: TGTGCCAGCAGCCGCAGGGTGGGCGACAGAGATACGCAGTATTTT. Filled out from reference TRBV7-3 and TRBJ2-3, the complete variable domain reads GAGVSQTPSNKVTEKGKYVELRCDPISGHTALYWYRQSLGQGPEFLIYFQGTGAADDSGLPNDRFFAVRPEGSVSTLKIQRTERGDSAVYLCASSRRVGDRDTQYFGPGTRLTVL.